This T cell receptor (beta chain) was found in a study of cytomegalovirus exposure and HLA in healthy donors. Losses at the gene ends were 4 bases for V and 3 bases for J; bases not matched to a gene: 7. From germline, CDR1 is LGHNA and CDR2 YNFKEQ. The CDR3 contains 16 residues. PCR primers comprised 60 Vbeta and 13 Jbeta primers. Only in-frame clones appear in the TCRdb table, and some are missing; sequencing was by immunoSEQ multiplex PCR. This table holds 91,000 or so clones, more than 75% found once. Regarding the study as a whole: There were around 160 TCR beta chains listed as cytomegalovirus-associated.

About this clone itself: Its antigen is not identified.

The sequenced sample was PBMCs. The clonotype was recovered from a man under 40 in good health and CMV-seropositive. This chain connects TRBV4-2 to TRBJ1-5, with 9 positions matching TRBD1. The CDR3 DNA sequence: TGTGCCAGCAGCCGACGGACAGGGGACCCCAATCAGCCCCAGCATTTT. Its translation is CASSRRTGDPNQPQHF.